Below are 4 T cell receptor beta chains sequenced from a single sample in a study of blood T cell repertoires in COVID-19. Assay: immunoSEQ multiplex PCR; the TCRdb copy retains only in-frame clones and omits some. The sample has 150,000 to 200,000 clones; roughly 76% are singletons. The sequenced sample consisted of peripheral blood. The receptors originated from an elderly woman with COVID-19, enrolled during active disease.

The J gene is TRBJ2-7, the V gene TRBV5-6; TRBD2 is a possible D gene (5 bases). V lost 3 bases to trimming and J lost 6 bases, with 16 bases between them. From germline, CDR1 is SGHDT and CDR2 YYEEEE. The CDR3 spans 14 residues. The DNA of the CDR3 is TGTGCCAGCAGCTGGAGGTACGATCCCCTCGAGCAGTACTTC. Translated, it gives CASSWRYDPLEQYF.

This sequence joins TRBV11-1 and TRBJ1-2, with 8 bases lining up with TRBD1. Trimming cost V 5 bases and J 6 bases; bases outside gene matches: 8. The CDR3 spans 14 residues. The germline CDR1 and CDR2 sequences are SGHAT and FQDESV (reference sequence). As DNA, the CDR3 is TGTGCCAGCAGCCTACAGGGGGATGTCCATGGCTACACCTTC. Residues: CASSLQGDVHGYTF.

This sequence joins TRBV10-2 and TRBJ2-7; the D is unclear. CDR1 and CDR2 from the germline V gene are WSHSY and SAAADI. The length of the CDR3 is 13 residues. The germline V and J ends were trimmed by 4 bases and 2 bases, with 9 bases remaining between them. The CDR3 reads CASSGTVTYEQYF. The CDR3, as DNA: TGCGCCAGCAGTGGCACAGTAACCTACGAGCAGTACTTC.

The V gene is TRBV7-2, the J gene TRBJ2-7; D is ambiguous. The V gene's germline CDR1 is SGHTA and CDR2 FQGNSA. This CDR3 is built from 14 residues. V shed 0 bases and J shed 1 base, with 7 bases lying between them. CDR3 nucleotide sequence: TGTGCCAGCAGCTTAGCGGGCAGATCCTACGAGCAGTACTTC. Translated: CASSLAGRSYEQYF.